This TCR beta chain was profiled in a study of T cells in Graves' hyperthyroidism and ophthalmopathy (dated by TCRdb to about 2019). In the study overall: Peripheral blood samples were taken at initial diagnosis, before any treatment was given. A discovery cohort of approximately 100 patients, 43 with Graves' ophthalmopathy and about 58 with stable Graves' hyperthyroidism, was used to find distinguishing TCR V-J signatures. Prospective prediction of ophthalmopathy was tested in an independent validation cohort consisting of roughly 20 hyperthyroidism patients and some 17 patients who later progressed to ophthalmopathy. The 100 discovery patients were divided at random into training and test sets in a 7:3 ratio. Thyroid tissue and blood T-cell repertoires from six Graves' hyperthyroidism patients were also compared in the study. After blood sampling, hyperthyroidism patients were treated with methimazole at a starting dose of 30 mg daily, and ophthalmopathy patients were treated with high-dose intravenous methylprednisolone. The paper describes TCR Vbeta CDR3 sequencing of 140 or so peripheral blood samples, made up of about 41 ophthalmopathy patients, around 73 hyperthyroidism patients and some 17 progressor patients. Broad study findings and their caveats: In cross-validation, a model built on a 13 V-J signature told ophthalmopathy apart from stable hyperthyroidism with approximately 90% sensitivity and about 81% specificity, and in testing the same model reached 80%/75%. No statistical method was used to set the sample size in advance, and investigators knew the group allocation. In validation, the model predicted progression to ophthalmopathy with roughly 66% sensitivity and roughly 72% specificity, a median of about six months before onset. Most expanded thyroid clonotypes (frequency above 0.001) were also detected in blood, suggesting blood repertoires may reflect thyroid immune responses.

Moderately to severely active disease, a Clinical Activity Score of at least 3, a NOSPECS grade of at least 4, and a duration under 3 months were present in ophthalmopathy patients. Any patient with an uncontrolled infection, another autoimmune disease, pregnancy or lactation was excluded. Diagnoses relied on clinical symptoms, serum thyroxine and TRAb, thyroid ultrasound and orbital computed tomography. PBMCs were separated from approximately 9.9 ml of fresh peripheral blood using Ficoll-Paque density gradient centrifugation. Trizol reagent was used to extract total RNA, and RNA quality was then checked on an Agilent 2100 Bioanalyzer. The CDR3 starts with the cysteine, ends with the phenylalanine, and has 15 residues. Only the CDR3 DNA stays, 45 bases, in frame from base 1. CDR1 and CDR2, looked up from the germline V gene (reference sequence), are SEHNR and FQNEAQ. The V end gives up 2 bases and the J end 6 bases, leaving 9 bases in the junction not matched to a gene.

This clonotype was counted a few times. Its recognized antigen is unknown. No much larger clonotype is one base removed from it; base qualities were not supplied. Amplification of TCR beta CDR3 regions was carried out from RNA transcripts. The TCR CDR3 was subjected to a first round of RT-PCR using the HTBI primer set and the Qiagen OneStep RT-PCR kit. The libraries were constructed in a second round of multiplex PCR and then size-selected and purified. Paired-end sequencing of the libraries was performed with 100 bp reads on an Illumina HiSeq2000. Turning to the authors' computational methods: SOAPnuke was used to process the raw data, with reads discarded if the reads contained adapters or uncalled bases, had a mean Phred below 15, or lacked an exact constant-primer or identifier match. High-quality paired reads were merged using COPE v1.2.5, and each unique nucleotide sequence was defined as a clonotype. Clonotypes were aligned to IMGT TRBV, TRBD and TRBJ reference segments using MiTCR v1.1. The analysis was restricted to V-J combinations with a frequency above 0.0001, which together covered around 99% of the repertoires. The TCS score was defined as F50 (clonal expansion) divided by E x V (chaos), with BLOSUM62-based TCRdist calculated between CDR3 peptides within each V-J. Welch's t-statistics and random forest reduced some 510 V-J features to roughly 13, which were used in a naive Bayes classifier (R e1071). TCRdb redid the processing of the public reads, applying fastp at Q25 and MiXCR, and retained in-frame beta chains. Merged by CDR3 protein, the rows form single entries marked with the most common genes and DNA. The V and J calls were not made by the authors but by TCRdb's processing. The sample records 410,000 or so distinct CDR3 sequences, about 15% of which are singletons. The ten largest clones add up to less than 15% of the sample.

Here the chain combines TRBV7-9 and TRBJ1-2, and 7 junction bases match TRBD1. The sequenced material came from blood. This clonotype was sampled from a man younger than 30 with Graves' ophthalmopathy. The DNA reads TGTGCCAGCAGCTTATACAGCCCAGGGGGGGATGGCTACACCTTC. Translated, it reads CASSLYSPGGDGYTF.